This is a list of T cell receptor beta chains from one sample in a study of T cell responses to AZD1222 COVID-19 vaccine. Here immunoSEQ multiplex PCR was the method, and the copy in TCRdb shows in-frame clones only, minus some. The sample contains roughly 200,000 clones, roughly 88% of which appear only once. Sequenced here: peripheral blood, sampled on day 0 of AZD1222 vaccination. The receptors were gathered from an adult in good health. The CDR3 runs from the conserved cysteine through the conserved F or W. Each record gives: J gene, V gene, clone size, CDR3 length, D gene, CDR3 DNA, CDR3 protein. D genes are given only for firm matches. Only part of the rows carry a size: once, few, many, or a class if the clone is expanded.

j_call: TRBJ2-7; v_call: TRBV7-8; clone_size: -; cdr3_length: 16; d_call: -; cdr3_nt: TGTGCCAGCAGCTTAGTCGTCCCTACCCTCTTCTACGAGCAGTACTTC; cdr3_aa: CASSLVVPTLFYEQYF
j_call: TRBJ1-2; v_call: TRBV3-1/TRBV3-2; clone_size: -; cdr3_length: 15; d_call: TRBD1; cdr3_nt: TGTGCCAGCAGCCAAGCAACGGACAGGGGTTATGGCTACACCTTC; cdr3_aa: CASSQATDRGYGYTF
j_call: TRBJ2-6; v_call: TRBV10-3; clone_size: -; cdr3_length: 16; d_call: -; cdr3_nt: TGTGCCATCAGTGAGCTGCCGAGCTCTGGGGCCAACGTCCTGACTTTC; cdr3_aa: CAISELPSSGANVLTF
j_call: TRBJ1-6; v_call: TRBV7-2; clone_size: -; cdr3_length: 17; d_call: -; cdr3_nt: TGTGCCAGCAGCCCGACGATCCGGGACACCAGGTATTCACCCCTCCACTTT; cdr3_aa: CASSPTIRDTRYSPLHF
j_call: TRBJ2-1; v_call: TRBV10-3; clone_size: -; cdr3_length: 12; d_call: TRBD1; cdr3_nt: TGTGCCAGTAGGGGACAGATCAATGAGCAGTTCTTC; cdr3_aa: CASRGQINEQFF
j_call: TRBJ1-5; v_call: TRBV5-5; clone_size: -; cdr3_length: 17; d_call: -; cdr3_nt: TGTGCCAGCAGCCCCTCCCCGACAAGTTATAGCAATCAGCCCCAGCATTTT; cdr3_aa: CASSPSPTSYSNQPQHF
j_call: TRBJ1-1; v_call: TRBV2; clone_size: -; cdr3_length: 14; d_call: -; cdr3_nt: TGTGCCAGCAGTGATGTTGGGGCGCGAACTGAAGCTTTCTTT; cdr3_aa: CASSDVGARTEAFF
j_call: TRBJ1-6; v_call: TRBV19; clone_size: -; cdr3_length: 14; d_call: TRBD1; cdr3_nt: TGTGCCAGTAGGACGACAGGGGGAGGATCACCCCTCCACTTT; cdr3_aa: CASRTTGGGSPLHF
j_call: TRBJ1-2; v_call: TRBV5-1; clone_size: -; cdr3_length: 14; d_call: TRBD1; cdr3_nt: TGCGCCAGCAGCGTGACAGGGGGGAACTATGGCTACACCTTC; cdr3_aa: CASSVTGGNYGYTF
j_call: TRBJ2-3; v_call: TRBV5-1; clone_size: -; cdr3_length: 15; d_call: -; cdr3_nt: TGCGCCAGCAGCTTGGAGAGGGGGGGCACAGATACGCAGTATTTT; cdr3_aa: CASSLERGGTDTQYF
j_call: TRBJ2-7; v_call: TRBV19; clone_size: -; cdr3_length: 13; d_call: -; cdr3_nt: TGTGCCAGTAGTTTAGGGCCTACCTACGAGCAGTACTTC; cdr3_aa: CASSLGPTYEQYF
j_call: TRBJ2-3; v_call: TRBV7-9; clone_size: -; cdr3_length: 15; d_call: -; cdr3_nt: TGTGCCAGCAGCCCTAGGACAGTAAGCACAGATACGCAGTATTTT; cdr3_aa: CASSPRTVSTDTQYF
j_call: TRBJ2-3; v_call: TRBV2; clone_size: -; cdr3_length: 14; d_call: -; cdr3_nt: TGTGCCAGCAGTTTAGGGCCGGTCACAGATACGCAGTATTTT; cdr3_aa: CASSLGPVTDTQYF
j_call: TRBJ1-2; v_call: TRBV5-4; clone_size: -; cdr3_length: 17; d_call: -; cdr3_nt: TGTGCCACCCAGCCTAGGTCCACTTTACCCCCTAACTATGGCTACACCTTC; cdr3_aa: CATQPRSTLPPNYGYTF
j_call: TRBJ1-1; v_call: TRBV30; clone_size: -; cdr3_length: 13; d_call: -; cdr3_nt: TGTGCCTGGCGACAGCGCCAGAACACTGAAGCTTTCTTT; cdr3_aa: CAWRQRQNTEAFF
j_call: TRBJ1-6; v_call: TRBV5-8; clone_size: -; cdr3_length: 17; d_call: -; cdr3_nt: TGTGCCAGCAGCCCAGGGCAGACCGGTTTTTATAATTCACCCCTCCACTTT; cdr3_aa: CASSPGQTGFYNSPLHF
j_call: TRBJ2-2; v_call: TRBV4-1; clone_size: -; cdr3_length: 13; d_call: -; cdr3_nt: TGCGCCAGCAGCCATATGAACACCGGGGAGCTGTTTTTT; cdr3_aa: CASSHMNTGELFF
j_call: TRBJ2-1; v_call: TRBV27; clone_size: once; cdr3_length: 12; d_call: -; cdr3_nt: TGTGCCAGCAGTTTATACGGGGCTGGGCAGTTCTTC; cdr3_aa: CASSLYGAGQFF
j_call: TRBJ1-3; v_call: TRBV7-9; clone_size: -; cdr3_length: 19; d_call: TRBD1; cdr3_nt: TGTGCCAGCATCGATACCGGGACAGGGGCCATCAGCTCTGGAAACACCATATATTTT; cdr3_aa: CASIDTGTGAISSGNTIYF
j_call: TRBJ2-3; v_call: TRBV6-5; clone_size: -; cdr3_length: 14; d_call: -; cdr3_nt: TGTGCCAGCAGTTACTCGGCAGGGACAGATACGCAGTATTTT; cdr3_aa: CASSYSAGTDTQYF
j_call: TRBJ2-5; v_call: TRBV11-3; clone_size: -; cdr3_length: 17; d_call: TRBD1; cdr3_nt: TGTGCCAGCAGCTTAGCCTCCGGGACAGGGGGCAGGGAGACCCAGTACTTC; cdr3_aa: CASSLASGTGGRETQYF
j_call: TRBJ1-1; v_call: TRBV7-8; clone_size: -; cdr3_length: 15; d_call: -; cdr3_nt: TGTGCCAGCAGCTTAGACAGGGAAACGGACACTGAAGCTTTCTTT; cdr3_aa: CASSLDRETDTEAFF
j_call: TRBJ2-7; v_call: TRBV7-5; clone_size: -; cdr3_length: 13; d_call: -; cdr3_nt: TGTGCCAGAAAAAGCTGTGAGGCCTACGAGCAGTACTTC; cdr3_aa: CARKSCEAYEQYF
j_call: TRBJ2-1; v_call: TRBV3-1/TRBV3-2; clone_size: once; cdr3_length: 19; d_call: TRBD2; cdr3_nt: TGTGCCAGCAGCCAAGACTTGCCCAGCGGGGGGCCCGAAGTAGATGAGCAGTTCTTC; cdr3_aa: CASSQDLPSGGPEVDEQFF
j_call: TRBJ1-5; v_call: TRBV15; clone_size: -; cdr3_length: 16; d_call: -; cdr3_nt: TGTGCCACCAGCAGAGGCAGCCAGGATAGCAATCAGCCCCAGCATTTT; cdr3_aa: CATSRGSQDSNQPQHF
j_call: TRBJ2-3; v_call: TRBV30; clone_size: -; cdr3_length: 17; d_call: TRBD1; cdr3_nt: TGTGCCTCCACCCTCGCCGAGACAGGGGAAGGCACAGATACGCAGTATTTT; cdr3_aa: CASTLAETGEGTDTQYF
j_call: TRBJ2-7; v_call: TRBV13; clone_size: -; cdr3_length: 15; d_call: TRBD1; cdr3_nt: TGTGCCAGCAGCTCCTCGGGACAGGGCCCCTACGAGCAGTACTTC; cdr3_aa: CASSSSGQGPYEQYF
j_call: TRBJ1-1; v_call: TRBV18; clone_size: -; cdr3_length: 14; d_call: -; cdr3_nt: TGTGCCAGCTCCCCGCCAGGGTGGGACACTGAAGCTTTCTTT; cdr3_aa: CASSPPGWDTEAFF
j_call: TRBJ1-3; v_call: TRBV7-3; clone_size: -; cdr3_length: 14; d_call: -; cdr3_nt: TGTGCCAGCAGCTTAAACCCCAGGTCTAACACCATATATTTT; cdr3_aa: CASSLNPRSNTIYF
j_call: TRBJ1-5; v_call: TRBV7-6; clone_size: -; cdr3_length: 15; d_call: -; cdr3_nt: TGTGCCAGCAGCTTAGGGGGCGGAGAGGCTCAGCCCCAGCATTTT; cdr3_aa: CASSLGGGEAQPQHF
j_call: TRBJ2-5; v_call: TRBV7-2; clone_size: -; cdr3_length: 15; d_call: -; cdr3_nt: TGTGCCAGCAGCTTAGCGCGGGTTAGGCAAGAGACCCAGTACTTC; cdr3_aa: CASSLARVRQETQYF
j_call: TRBJ2-7; v_call: TRBV30; clone_size: -; cdr3_length: 12; d_call: -; cdr3_nt: TGTGCCTGGAGTGTGGGTGGCTACGAGCAGTACTTC; cdr3_aa: CAWSVGGYEQYF
j_call: TRBJ2-2; v_call: TRBV10-2; clone_size: -; cdr3_length: 15; d_call: -; cdr3_nt: TGCGCCAGCAGTTACGCCGGGACGAACACCGGGGAGCTGTTTTTT; cdr3_aa: CASSYAGTNTGELFF
j_call: TRBJ2-1; v_call: TRBV5-1; clone_size: -; cdr3_length: 14; d_call: TRBD2; cdr3_nt: TGCGCCAGCAGCGGGACTAGCGACTACAATGAGCAGTTCTTC; cdr3_aa: CASSGTSDYNEQFF
j_call: TRBJ2-1; v_call: TRBV5-1; clone_size: -; cdr3_length: 15; d_call: -; cdr3_nt: TGCGCCAGCAGCTTGGAGGAGATCCTAAGGGATGAGCAGTTCTTC; cdr3_aa: CASSLEEILRDEQFF
j_call: TRBJ2-7; v_call: TRBV3-1/TRBV3-2; clone_size: -; cdr3_length: 13; d_call: -; cdr3_nt: TGTGCCAGCAGCCAAAGGACGGTCTACGAGCAGTACTTC; cdr3_aa: CASSQRTVYEQYF
j_call: TRBJ2-4; v_call: TRBV27; clone_size: -; cdr3_length: 13; d_call: -; cdr3_nt: TGTGCCAGCACACCAGCAGGCAAAAACATTCAGTACTTC; cdr3_aa: CASTPAGKNIQYF
j_call: TRBJ1-1; v_call: TRBV11-2; clone_size: -; cdr3_length: 13; d_call: -; cdr3_nt: TGTGCCAGCAGCTTAGGTGGCCAGGCCAAAGCTTTCTTT; cdr3_aa: CASSLGGQAKAFF
j_call: TRBJ2-5; v_call: TRBV30; clone_size: few; cdr3_length: 14; d_call: TRBD1; cdr3_nt: TGTGCCTGGAGAGCCGGGACAGGGAGGGAGACCCAGTACTTC; cdr3_aa: CAWRAGTGRETQYF
j_call: TRBJ2-1; v_call: TRBV6-6; clone_size: -; cdr3_length: 15; d_call: TRBD2; cdr3_nt: TGTGCCAGCAGTTCCCCCGGGGGGGGAAACAATGAGCAGTTCTTC; cdr3_aa: CASSSPGGGNNEQFF
j_call: TRBJ1-1; v_call: TRBV5-6; clone_size: -; cdr3_length: 18; d_call: -; cdr3_nt: TGTGCCAGCAGCTTGTTTCTGCCTCCGCGGAGTCGGGACACTGAAGCTTTCTTT; cdr3_aa: CASSLFLPPRSRDTEAFF
j_call: TRBJ2-7; v_call: TRBV27; clone_size: -; cdr3_length: 15; d_call: -; cdr3_nt: TGTGCCAGCAGTTCGGGACCCCGTGGGACCTACGAGCAGTACTTC; cdr3_aa: CASSSGPRGTYEQYF
j_call: TRBJ2-2; v_call: TRBV2; clone_size: -; cdr3_length: 20; d_call: TRBD2; cdr3_nt: TGTGCCAGCAGTGAAGATAGGACTAGCGGCGGAATTAATTTTGCCGGGGAGCTGTTTTTT; cdr3_aa: CASSEDRTSGGINFAGELFF
j_call: TRBJ1-6; v_call: TRBV10-3; clone_size: -; cdr3_length: 14; d_call: -; cdr3_nt: TGTGCCGTGCGGACTAGCTCCTATAATTCACCCCTCCACTTT; cdr3_aa: CAVRTSSYNSPLHF
j_call: TRBJ1-2; v_call: TRBV19; clone_size: -; cdr3_length: 14; d_call: -; cdr3_nt: TGTGCCAGCGCGTCAGGACCCGATAACTATGGCTACACCTTC; cdr3_aa: CASASGPDNYGYTF
j_call: TRBJ1-1; v_call: TRBV6-5; clone_size: -; cdr3_length: 15; d_call: -; cdr3_nt: TGTGCCAGCAGTTACCGGGGGGCTCCGAACACTGAAGCTTTCTTT; cdr3_aa: CASSYRGAPNTEAFF
j_call: TRBJ2-1; v_call: TRBV5-6; clone_size: -; cdr3_length: 18; d_call: TRBD1; cdr3_nt: TGTGCCAGCAGCGATAGGGACAGGCCAACGAGCTCCTACAATGAGCAGTTCTTC; cdr3_aa: CASSDRDRPTSSYNEQFF
j_call: TRBJ1-3; v_call: TRBV5-1; clone_size: -; cdr3_length: 12; d_call: -; cdr3_nt: TGCGCCAGCAGCTTAACGGGGGACACCATATATTTT; cdr3_aa: CASSLTGDTIYF
j_call: TRBJ1-2; v_call: TRBV18; clone_size: once; cdr3_length: 12; d_call: -; cdr3_nt: TGTGCCAGCTCATCGACATCGTATGGCTACACCTTC; cdr3_aa: CASSSTSYGYTF
j_call: TRBJ2-1; v_call: TRBV29-1; clone_size: -; cdr3_length: 8; d_call: -; cdr3_nt: TGCAGCTTAGGTGAGCAGTTCTTC; cdr3_aa: CSLGEQFF
j_call: TRBJ1-3; v_call: TRBV4-2; clone_size: -; cdr3_length: 17; d_call: -; cdr3_nt: TGTGCCAGCAGCCAAGATGTAAGCGGCGCTGAGGTAGTAACCATATATTTT; cdr3_aa: CASSQDVSGAEVVTIYF
j_call: TRBJ2-7; v_call: TRBV12-2; clone_size: once; cdr3_length: 13; d_call: -; cdr3_nt: TGTGCAAGTCGCTTAGAAGCGAAAAGCGGGGAATACTTC; cdr3_aa: CASRLEAKSGEYF
j_call: TRBJ1-6; v_call: TRBV5-4; clone_size: -; cdr3_length: 14; d_call: TRBD1; cdr3_nt: TGTGCCAGCAGAACCGGGACAGGGGGTTCACCCCTCCACTTT; cdr3_aa: CASRTGTGGSPLHF
j_call: TRBJ2-1; v_call: TRBV27; clone_size: -; cdr3_length: 16; d_call: TRBD2; cdr3_nt: TGTGCCAGCAGTTTATCAGCGGGGGGGTATTACAATGAGCAGTTCTTC; cdr3_aa: CASSLSAGGYYNEQFF
j_call: TRBJ1-3; v_call: TRBV9; clone_size: -; cdr3_length: 15; d_call: -; cdr3_nt: TGTGCCAGCAGCAGCCGGACCAGCCCTGGAAACACCATATATTTT; cdr3_aa: CASSSRTSPGNTIYF
j_call: TRBJ2-7; v_call: TRBV19; clone_size: -; cdr3_length: 13; d_call: -; cdr3_nt: TGTGCCAGTAGTATAGAAAGAGGGGACGAGCAGTACTTC; cdr3_aa: CASSIERGDEQYF
j_call: TRBJ1-1; v_call: TRBV28; clone_size: -; cdr3_length: 16; d_call: -; cdr3_nt: TGTGCCAGCAGTCCCTCCCGGGGAGGTAGTCCCACTGAAGCTTTCTTT; cdr3_aa: CASSPSRGGSPTEAFF
j_call: TRBJ1-1; v_call: TRBV7-9; clone_size: few; cdr3_length: 12; d_call: -; cdr3_nt: TGTGCCAGCAGCTGGGACAACACTGAAGCTTTCTTT; cdr3_aa: CASSWDNTEAFF
j_call: TRBJ1-1; v_call: TRBV6-5; clone_size: -; cdr3_length: 15; d_call: -; cdr3_nt: TGTGCCAGCAGTTCCCTCGGAGCTATGAACACTGAAGCTTTCTTT; cdr3_aa: CASSSLGAMNTEAFF
j_call: TRBJ2-1; v_call: TRBV2; clone_size: -; cdr3_length: 14; d_call: -; cdr3_nt: TGTGCCACCTCTAGCTCACCCCTCCACGATGAGCAGTTCTTC; cdr3_aa: CATSSSPLHDEQFF